Listed below are T cell receptor beta chains from one sample, sequenced in a study of shared clonotypes between healthy human individuals. Some clones are missing from TCRdb's copy, which holds only in-frame ones; the method was immunoSEQ multiplex PCR. The sample contains hundreds of thousands of clones, 85% to 95% of which appear only once. The sequenced sample was naive CD8+ T cells sorted from blood. The receptors were sampled from a woman in her 30s in good health. Each CDR3 is given with its conserved first and last residue.

len: 14
v_gene: TRBV27
j_gene: TRBJ1-6
CDR3aa: CASGSGSYNSPLHF

len: 17
v_gene: TRBV4-2
j_gene: TRBJ2-1
CDR3aa: CASSQELWTSTYNEQFF

len: 15
v_gene: TRBV27
j_gene: TRBJ1-2
CDR3aa: CASSFRIGGVYGYTF

len: 14
v_gene: TRBV19
j_gene: TRBJ1-4
CDR3aa: CASSSGREREKLFF

len: 14
v_gene: TRBV7-9
j_gene: TRBJ2-7
CDR3aa: CASSRPGSSLEQYF

len: 11
v_gene: TRBV7-9
j_gene: TRBJ1-3
CDR3aa: CASSSRNTIYF

len: 19
v_gene: TRBV5-4
j_gene: TRBJ1-2
CDR3aa: CASSLVGSDYHTPNYGYTF

len: 15
v_gene: TRBV5-4
j_gene: TRBJ1-1
CDR3aa: CASSSWSTGGAEAFF

len: 13
v_gene: TRBV4-1
j_gene: TRBJ2-7
CDR3aa: CASSFDGSYEQYF

len: 15
v_gene: TRBV11-2
j_gene: TRBJ2-1
CDR3aa: CASSLRSSGTLEQFF

len: 15
v_gene: TRBV5-6
j_gene: TRBJ1-1
CDR3aa: CASSLLRSVNTEAFF

len: 15
v_gene: TRBV19
j_gene: TRBJ1-1
CDR3aa: CASSMFGGDGTEAFF

len: 14
v_gene: TRBV19
j_gene: TRBJ2-5
CDR3aa: CASTPGPPSGTQYF

len: 15
v_gene: TRBV7-6
j_gene: TRBJ1-5
CDR3aa: CASSYRQGPNQPQHF

len: 17
v_gene: TRBV7-2
j_gene: TRBJ1-3
CDR3aa: CASSFGATFPSGNTIYF

len: 14
v_gene: TRBV5-6
j_gene: TRBJ2-7
CDR3aa: CASSLAPGVIEQYF

len: 16
v_gene: TRBV19
j_gene: TRBJ2-1
CDR3aa: CASSIGIGFSYNEQFF

len: 17
v_gene: TRBV28
j_gene: TRBJ1-1
CDR3aa: CASSLINTGTGRGEAFF

len: 12
v_gene: TRBV5-6
j_gene: TRBJ2-7
CDR3aa: CASSSTTYEQYF

len: 13
v_gene: TRBV28
j_gene: TRBJ1-2
CDR3aa: CASSGTENYGYTF

len: 16
v_gene: TRBV27
j_gene: TRBJ2-3
CDR3aa: CASSPGTSGSRDTQYF

len: 15
v_gene: TRBV28
j_gene: TRBJ1-2
CDR3aa: CASSPFLAGAEGYTF

len: 13
v_gene: TRBV27
j_gene: TRBJ2-7
CDR3aa: CASSFGASYEQYF

len: 11
v_gene: TRBV19
j_gene: TRBJ1-2
CDR3aa: CASSISGGYTF

len: 16
v_gene: TRBV6-1
j_gene: TRBJ1-5
CDR3aa: CASSEGSGLGNQPQHF

len: 17
v_gene: TRBV19
j_gene: TRBJ2-6
CDR3aa: CASSRWDGESGANVLTF

len: 19
v_gene: TRBV5-4
j_gene: TRBJ1-5
CDR3aa: CASSFSPHDRYDSNQPQHF

len: 15
v_gene: TRBV6-4
j_gene: TRBJ1-5
CDR3aa: CASSDRDRGVEPQHF

len: 15
v_gene: TRBV7-9
j_gene: TRBJ2-1
CDR3aa: CASSQTSGRYNEQFF

len: 13
v_gene: TRBV11-2
j_gene: TRBJ1-1
CDR3aa: CASSLAGDTEAFF

len: 16
v_gene: TRBV4-1
j_gene: TRBJ1-2
CDR3aa: CASSQEVSSEGYGYTF

len: 12
v_gene: TRBV28
j_gene: TRBJ2-7
CDR3aa: CASSFRGYEQYF